The 16 T cell receptor beta chains below come from one sample, sequenced in a study of CD8 T cells in ankylosing spondylitis. From the 5' RACE reads, TCRdb called clonotypes with MiXCR, one entry per CDR3 protein. The data hold 50,000 to 70,000 distinct CDR3 sequences, with roughly 6.1% observed a single time. The source material was synovial fluid, either unsorted or a sorted T cell fraction (not recorded which). The receptors shown here come from a male donor with ankylosing spondylitis.

This clonotype was seen repeatedly, ten times or more. The chain uses TRBV29-1 and TRBJ2-3; TRBD2 matches at 8 bases. The trim removed 4 bases at V and 8 bases at J, leaving 8 bases unmatched. This CDR3 region has 13 residues. CDR1 is SQVTM, CDR2 ANQGSEA, per germline. CDR3 nucleotide sequence: TGCAGCGTTGTCACTAGCGGACGTGGTACGCAGTATTTT. This translates into CSVVTSGRGTQYF.

The sample holds a few counts of this clonotype. The genes are TRBV3-1 and TRBJ2-6, with D maybe TRBD1 (6 bases). Trimming left V 1 base short and J 4 bases short, with 11 bases between. There are 16 residues in the CDR3. Germline V gene data show CDR1 as LGHDT and CDR2 as YNNKEL (reference sequence). The CDR3, as DNA: TGTGCCAGCAGCCAAGTCTACAGGGTGGGGGCCAACGTCCTGACTTTC. Residues: CASSQVYRVGANVLTF.

This clonotype was picked up many times. J is TRBJ2-1 and V is TRBV29-1, with no clear D. Germline CDR1 is SQVTM and CDR2 is ANQGSEA. Trimming stripped 8 bases from V and 4 bases from J, with 9 bases between. This CDR3 region has 11 residues. CDR3 loop: CSFTDYNEQFF. The CDR3 DNA sequence: TGCAGCTTTACAGATTACAATGAGCAGTTCTTC.

The table lists this clonotype with many counts. V usage is TRBV20-1 and J usage is TRBJ2-1; TRBD1 matches 10 bases. Germline loops: CDR1 DFQATT, CDR2 SNEGSKA (reference sequence). This CDR3 comprises 15 residues. Trimming took 6 bases from V and 0 from J; bases not matched to a gene: 5. The CDR3 here is CSATTGGSSYNEQFF. CDR3 nucleotide sequence: TGCAGTGCAACGACAGGGGGCAGCTCCTACAATGAGCAGTTCTTC.

This clonotype came up a few times. This chain uses TRBV5-1 with TRBJ1-4; D perhaps matches TRBD1 (5 bases). The ends were cut back, 0 bases at V and 5 bases at J, with 11 bases in the middle. The CDR3 is 15 residues long. Germline V gene sequence: CDR1 SGHRS, CDR2 YFSETQ. The CDR3 reads CASSLAGLGNEKLFF. The CDR3 DNA reads TGCGCCAGCAGCTTGGCGGGGCTGGGGAATGAAAAACTGTTTTTT.

The V call is TRBV3-1, the J call TRBJ2-1; 11 bases are a match to TRBD2. After removal of 1 base from V and 7 bases from J, the junction contained 6 bases not matched to a gene. Per the germline V gene, CDR1 is LGHDT and CDR2 is YNNKEL (reference sequence). The CDR3 length is 16 residues. CDR3 DNA: TGTGCCAGCAGCCAAGTTTCTAGCGGGAGGAGGAATGAGCAGTTCTTC. It codes for CASSQVSSGRRNEQFF.

The rearrangement uses TRBV4-2 and TRBJ2-3; maybe TRBD2 (6 bases). V lost 1 base to trimming and J lost 4 bases, with 15 bases between them. Germline-derived CDR1 and CDR2 are LGHNA and YNFKEQ. The CDR3 loop spans 16 amino acids. CDR3 region: CASSQVTASDADTQYF. The CDR3 DNA reads as TGTGCCAGCAGCCAAGTCACGGCTAGCGACGCAGATACGCAGTATTTT.

This clonotype has more than one count but fewer than ten. The J gene is TRBJ2-7, the V gene TRBV7-6; 7 nucleotides agree with TRBD2. The V gene's germline CDR1 is SGHVS and CDR2 FNYEAQ. The CDR3 totals 15 residues. J was trimmed by 2 bases and V by 4 bases; bases with no gene match: 8. In DNA, the CDR3 is TGTGCCAGCAGCTCGTTGGCTAGCGGCCCCTACGAGCAGTACTTC. This encodes CASSSLASGPYEQYF. Complete variable domain (other parts from reference TRBV7-6 and TRBJ2-7): GAGVSQSPRYKVTKRGQDVALRCDPISGHVSLYWYRQALGQGPEFLTYFNYEAQQDKSGLPNDRFSAERPEGSISTLTIQRTEQRDSAMYRCASSSLASGPYEQYFGPGTRLTVT.

In this sample, this clonotype turned up once. The J gene is TRBJ2-2, the V gene TRBV10-2; a possible D gene is TRBD1 (5 bases). This CDR3 is built from 14 residues. Germline loops: CDR1 WSHSY, CDR2 SAAADI. Trimming took 8 bases from V and 0 from J, leaving 10 bases between them. As DNA, the CDR3 is TGCGCCAGCGGTGGGGCAGCGAACACCGGGGAGCTGTTTTTT. It encodes CASGGAANTGELFF.

This clonotype occurred many times. The CDR3 DNA sequence: TGTGCCAGCAGCGCTAGACTAGCGGCCACAGATACGCAGTATTTT. Its protein is CASSARLAATDTQYF. V usage is TRBV9 and J usage is TRBJ2-3; 9 bases are a match to TRBD2. V gave up 3 bases and J gave up 2 bases; unmatched junction bases: 4. The CDR3 consists of 15 residues. Germline loops: CDR1 SGDLS, CDR2 YYNGEE.

This clonotype has a count of ten or more. The gene calls are TRBV7-3 and TRBJ2-2; TRBD1 aligns across 10 bases. The CDR3 spans 17 residues. J gave up 4 bases and V 3 bases, and 8 bases lay outside the gene matches. Germline-derived CDR1 and CDR2 are SGHTA and FQGTGA. DNA of the CDR3: TGTGCCAGCAGCTTGTCCGGGGACAGGGGTCGCACCGGGGAGCTGTTTTTT. It codes for CASSLSGDRGRTGELFF.

This clonotype occurred many times. CDR3 loop: CASSPGLAFTGELFF. CDR3 bases: TGTGCCAGCAGCCCTGGACTAGCTTTCACCGGGGAGCTGTTTTTT. The chain uses TRBV11-2 and TRBJ2-2; TRBD2 matches 8 bases. CDR3 length equals 15 residues. V lost 5 bases to trimming and J lost 4 bases; unmatched junction nucleotides: 6. Germline V CDR1 and CDR2: SGHAT, FQNNGV.

This clonotype was counted at least ten times. This chain connects TRBV29-1 to TRBJ2-3; 7 bases align to TRBD1. CDR1 SQVTM and CDR2 ANQGSEA come from the germline V gene. This CDR3 spans 14 amino acids. Losses at the gene ends were 3 bases for V and 1 base for J; bases not matched to a gene: 4. The chain's CDR3 is CSVEPGTGTDTQYF. Here the CDR3 DNA reads TGCAGCGTTGAGCCAGGGACAGGCACAGATACGCAGTATTTT.

This clonotype has more than one count but fewer than ten. V gene TRBV28 combines with J gene TRBJ1-1; D ambiguous. The CDR3 extends over 12 amino acids. Germline lookup yields CDR1 MDHEN and CDR2 SYDVKM. The V end was cut by 8 bases, the J end by 3 bases, with 10 bases between. The CDR3 DNA follows: TGTGCCAGCCTAAAGGGTTACACTGAAGCTTTCTTT. Encoded protein: CASLKGYTEAFF.

This clonotype was counted at least ten times. The rearrangement joins TRBV4-1 to TRBJ1-1; TRBD1 aligns across 7 bases. V trimming: 3 bases; J trimming: 0 bases; junction bases outside the gene matches: 10. Germline V gene lookup returns CDR1 MGHRA and CDR2 YSYEKL. The CDR3 is made up of 17 amino acids. CDR3 bases: TGCGCCAGCAGCCAGCCATTTGCCGGGACAGTGAACACTGAAGCTTTCTTT. It specifies CASSQPFAGTVNTEAFF.

This clonotype was counted between two and nine times. V usage is TRBV5-8 and J usage is TRBJ2-2; 7 nucleotides align to TRBD1. The CDR3 is 16 amino acids. Germline loops: CDR1 SGHTS, CDR2 YDEGEE. The V segment lost 3 bases and the J segment 0 bases; nucleotides outside the gene matches: 5. In DNA, the CDR3 is TGTGCCAGCAGCTCGGGACAGAGAACGAACACCGGGGAGCTGTTTTTT. It is translated as CASSSGQRTNTGELFF.